The TCR beta chain under discussion was sequenced for a study of identical twins. J was trimmed by 0 bases and V by 4 bases; bases with no gene match: 12. The V gene's germline CDR1 is SGHRS and CDR2 YFSETQ. The CDR3 is 18 residues long. Template switching created a universal primer site, and the cDNA included unique molecular identifiers. TCRdb reprocessed the 5' RACE reads with MiXCR, giving one entry per CDR3 protein. The profile shows under 400,000 distinct CDR3 sequences, roughly 9% of them singletons. This clonotype was picked up a small number of times. This chain joins TRBV5-1 and TRBJ2-7, with 11 bases matching TRBD2. The sample was naive T cells sorted from blood. This clonotype originated in a woman aged 45-59 years in good health. The CDR3 coding sequence is TGCGCCAGCAGCCGTGGGACTAGCGGAGGCTACAGCTCCTACGAGCAGTACTTC. Translation gives CASSRGTSGGYSSYEQYF. The complete variable domain, with remaining parts taken from reference TRBV5-1 and TRBJ2-7, reads KAGVTQTPRYLIKTRGQQVTLSCSPISGHRSVSWYQQTPGQGLQFLFEYFSETQRNKGNFPGRFSGRQFSNSRSEMNVSTLELGDSALYLCASSRGTSGGYSSYEQYFGPGTRLTVT.